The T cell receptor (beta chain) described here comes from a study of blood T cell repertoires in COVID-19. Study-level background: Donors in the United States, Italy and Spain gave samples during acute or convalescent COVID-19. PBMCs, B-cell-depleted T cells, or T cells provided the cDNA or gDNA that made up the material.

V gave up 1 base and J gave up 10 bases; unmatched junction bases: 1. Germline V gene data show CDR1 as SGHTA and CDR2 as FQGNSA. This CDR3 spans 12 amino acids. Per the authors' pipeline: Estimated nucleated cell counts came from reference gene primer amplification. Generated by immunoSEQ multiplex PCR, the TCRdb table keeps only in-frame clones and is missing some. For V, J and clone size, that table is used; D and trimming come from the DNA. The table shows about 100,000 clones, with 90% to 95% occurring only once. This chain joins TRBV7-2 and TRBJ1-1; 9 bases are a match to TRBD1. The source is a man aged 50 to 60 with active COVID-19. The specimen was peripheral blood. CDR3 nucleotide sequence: TGTGCCAGCAGCTTAGAGACAGGGGGAGCTTTCTTT. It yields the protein CASSLETGGAFF.